This entry concerns a single TCR beta chain. The sample is drawn from a study of blood T cell repertoires in COVID-19. Study-wide background: COVID-19 samples, acute and convalescent, were from the United States, Italy and Spain. The cDNA or gDNA used as material had been derived from T cells, B-cell-depleted T cells, or PBMCs.

Authors' analysis steps: How many nucleated cells were present was estimated from reference gene primer amplification. Some clones are missing from TCRdb's copy, which holds only in-frame ones; the method was immunoSEQ multiplex PCR. V, J and clone size were drawn from that table, and D and trimming were deduced from the DNA. This table holds fewer than 450,000 clones, around 91% found once. This TCR came from a woman aged 18-29 years who had recovered from COVID-19. The sequenced sample consisted of peripheral blood.

CDR3 nucleotide sequence: TGTGCCATCAGTGCCAGGGGTGATACGCAGTATTTT. Amino acids: CAISARGDTQYF. The V and J genes are TRBV10-3 and TRBJ2-3, with D possibly being TRBD1 (6 bases). Germline values: CDR1 ENHRY, CDR2 SYGVKD. The CDR3 is 12 amino acids. Trimming shortened V by 4 bases and J by 6 bases, and 8 bases separated the two germline ends.